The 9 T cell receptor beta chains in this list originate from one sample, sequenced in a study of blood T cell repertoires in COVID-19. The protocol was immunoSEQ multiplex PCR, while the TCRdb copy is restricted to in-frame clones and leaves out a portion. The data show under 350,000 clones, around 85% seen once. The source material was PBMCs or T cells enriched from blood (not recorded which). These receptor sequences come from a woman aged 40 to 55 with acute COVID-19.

CDR3 amino acids: CASSLGTVTDTQYF. CDR3 DNA: TGTGCCAGCAGCCTCGGGACAGTCACAGATACGCAGTATTTT. The chain has TRBV14 and TRBJ2-3, with 7 positions matching TRBD1. V trimming: 4 bases; J trimming: 2 bases; junction bases outside the gene matches: 3. From germline, CDR1 is SGHDN and CDR2 FVKESK. The CDR3 is made up of 14 amino acids.

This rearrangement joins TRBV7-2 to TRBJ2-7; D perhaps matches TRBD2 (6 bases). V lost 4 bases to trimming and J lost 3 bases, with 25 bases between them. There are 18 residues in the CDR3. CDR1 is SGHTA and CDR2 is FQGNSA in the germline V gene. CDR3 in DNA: TGTGCCAGCAGCTCCCGCATCCATCCCGGGACTCCCTACTACGAGCAGTACTTC. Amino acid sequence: CASSSRIHPGTPYYEQYF.

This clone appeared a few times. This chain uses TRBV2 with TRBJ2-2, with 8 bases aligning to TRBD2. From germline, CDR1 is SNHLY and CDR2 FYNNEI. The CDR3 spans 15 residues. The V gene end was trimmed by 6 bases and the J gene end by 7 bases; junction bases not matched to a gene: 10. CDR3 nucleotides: TGTGCCAGCAGAGTGGGGACTAGTCTTTTCGGGGAGCTGTTTTTT. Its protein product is CASRVGTSLFGELFF. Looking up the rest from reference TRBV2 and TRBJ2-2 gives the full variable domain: EPEVTQTPSHQVTQMGQEVILRCVPISNHLYFYWYRQILGQKVEFLVSFYNNEISEKSEIFDDQFSVERPDGSNFTLKIRSTKLEDSAMYFCASRVGTSLFGELFFGEGSRLTVL.

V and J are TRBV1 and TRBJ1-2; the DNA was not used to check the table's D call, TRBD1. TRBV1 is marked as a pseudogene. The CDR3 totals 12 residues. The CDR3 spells CTSSPDRDGYTF. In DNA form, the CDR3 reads TGCACCAGCAGCCCCGACAGGGATGGCTACACCTTC.

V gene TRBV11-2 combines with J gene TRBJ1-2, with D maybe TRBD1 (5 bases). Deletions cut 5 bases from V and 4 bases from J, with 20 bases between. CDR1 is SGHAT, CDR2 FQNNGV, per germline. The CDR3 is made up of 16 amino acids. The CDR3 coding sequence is TGTGCCAGCAGCCCATCGGGTAAAGGGGTCGGCTATGGCTACACCTTC. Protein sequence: CASSPSGKGVGYGYTF. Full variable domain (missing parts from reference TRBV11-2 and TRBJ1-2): EAGVAQSPRYKIIEKRQSVAFWCNPISGHATLYWYQQILGQGPKLLIQFQNNGVVDDSQLPKDRFSAERLKGVDSTLKIQPAKLEDSAVYLCASSPSGKGVGYGYTFGSGTRLTVV.

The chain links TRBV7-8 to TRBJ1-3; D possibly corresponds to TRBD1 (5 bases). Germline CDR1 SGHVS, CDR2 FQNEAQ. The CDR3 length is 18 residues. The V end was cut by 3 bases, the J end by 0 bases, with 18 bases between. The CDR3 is CASSFSSSGYSSGNTIYF. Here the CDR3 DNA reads TGTGCCAGCAGCTTTTCCTCCTCAGGGTACAGCTCTGGAAACACCATATATTTT. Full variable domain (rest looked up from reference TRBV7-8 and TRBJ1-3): GAGVSQSPRYKVAKRGQDVALRCDPISGHVSLFWYQQALGQGPEFLTYFQNEAQLDKSGLPSDRFFAERPEGSVSTLKIQRTQQEDSAVYLCASSFSSSGYSSGNTIYFGEGSWLTVV.

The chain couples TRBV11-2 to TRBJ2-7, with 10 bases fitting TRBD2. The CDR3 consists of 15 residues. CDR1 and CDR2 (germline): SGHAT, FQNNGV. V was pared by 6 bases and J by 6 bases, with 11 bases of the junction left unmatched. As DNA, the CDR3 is TGTGCCAGCAGTTTTACCCCCGGGACTAGCGTCGAGCAGTACTTC. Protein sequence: CASSFTPGTSVEQYF. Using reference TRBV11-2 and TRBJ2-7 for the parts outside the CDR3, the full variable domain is EAGVAQSPRYKIIEKRQSVAFWCNPISGHATLYWYQQILGQGPKLLIQFQNNGVVDDSQLPKDRFSAERLKGVDSTLKIQPAKLEDSAVYLCASSFTPGTSVEQYFGPGTRLTVT.

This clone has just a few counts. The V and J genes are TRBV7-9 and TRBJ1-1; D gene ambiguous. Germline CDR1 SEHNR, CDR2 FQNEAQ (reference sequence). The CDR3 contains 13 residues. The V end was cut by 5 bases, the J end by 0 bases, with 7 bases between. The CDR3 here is CASSPQLNTEAFF. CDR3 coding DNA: TGTGCCAGCAGCCCTCAGTTGAACACTGAAGCTTTCTTT.

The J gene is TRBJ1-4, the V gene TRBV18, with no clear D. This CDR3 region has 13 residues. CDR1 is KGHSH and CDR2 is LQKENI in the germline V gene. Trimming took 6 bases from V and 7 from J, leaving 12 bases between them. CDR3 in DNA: TGTGCCAGCTCTCTTATACGGGGTGAAAAACTGTTTTTT. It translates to CASSLIRGEKLFF.